The 28 T cell receptor beta chains below come from one sample, sequenced in a study of shared clonotypes between healthy human individuals. Clones were read by immunoSEQ multiplex PCR, and TCRdb kept only the in-frame ones, dropping some. The sample gives roughly 2,500,000 clones, 93% of which show up once; about 0.34% is in the top ten. The sample consisted of naive CD4+ T cells from PBMCs. Subset given: CD45RA+ positively selected. These receptor sequences come from a man aged 18 to 35 in good health. Some clones in this sample may be carry-over from other donors' samples.

The chain has TRBV27 and TRBJ2-6; D is undetermined. V was clipped by 6 bases and J by 3 bases, with 6 bases between them. Germline V gene data show CDR1 as MNHEY and CDR2 as SMNVEV (reference sequence). CDR3 length: 13 amino acids. The CDR3 region has the DNA TGTGCCAGCAGCCCGTTTGGGGCCAACGTCCTGACTTTC. This encodes CASSPFGANVLTF. Full variable domain (outside the CDR3, taken from reference TRBV27 and TRBJ2-6): EAQVTQNPRYLITVTGKKLTVTCSQNMNHEYMSWYRQDPGLGLRQIYYSMNVEVTDKGDVPEGYKVSRKEKRNFPLILESPSPNQTSLYFCASSPFGANVLTFGAGSRLTVL.

The CDR3 sequence is CASSQDWKGKYTEAFF. The CDR3 DNA reads TGTGCCAGCAGCCAAGATTGGAAAGGGAAGTACACTGAAGCTTTCTTT. The genes are TRBV14 and TRBJ1-1; D not certain. This CDR3 comprises 16 residues. In germline, CDR1 is SGHDN, CDR2 FVKESK. The ends were cut back, 0 bases at V and 3 bases at J, with 14 bases in the middle.

This clone was counted a few times. This chain joins TRBV2 and TRBJ1-4; TRBD1 agrees at 7 bases. The CDR3 has 13 residues. Looked up from germline, CDR1 is SNHLY and CDR2 is FYNNEI. V was clipped by 3 bases and J by 8 bases; unmatched bases: 3. The CDR3: CASSDRGAEKLFF. CDR3 coding DNA: TGTGCCAGCAGTGACAGGGGGGCCGAAAAACTGTTTTTT.

The table lists this clone with a count of one. The chain joins TRBV18 to TRBJ1-5; tentatively, D is TRBD1 (6 bases). The V end lost 2 bases, the J end lost 2 bases, and 13 bases lay between the germline ends. CDR3 length: 16 amino acids. CDR1 and CDR2 from the germline V gene are KGHSH and LQKENI. CDR3 bases: TGTGCCAGCTCACCATACAGGGCCGGTGGCAATCAGCCCCAGCATTTT. Translating gives CASSPYRAGGNQPQHF.

V and J are TRBV7-2 and TRBJ1-3, with TRBD1 matching 7 bases. The CDR3 is made up of 15 amino acids. Germline V gene data show CDR1 as SGHTA and CDR2 as FQGNSA. J lost 4 bases, V lost 5 bases, and 8 bases had no gene match. The CDR3 nucleotides are TGTGCCAGCAGCCGTGAGACAGGGACGGGAAACACCATATATTTT. It specifies CASSRETGTGNTIYF.

The V gene is TRBV6-6, the J gene TRBJ1-5, with D hard to call. V dropped 2 bases and J dropped 10 bases, with 9 bases sitting between them. Per germline, CDR1 MNHNY and CDR2 SVGAGI (reference sequence). The CDR3 covers 12 residues. CDR3 region: CASSYHAQPQHF. Here the CDR3 DNA reads TGTGCCAGCAGTTACCACGCTCAACCCCAGCATTTT.

J is TRBJ2-3 and V is TRBV13; D is unresolved. V lost 8 bases, J lost 0 bases, and 12 bases lay in between. The CDR3 runs to 14 residues. CDR1 and CDR2 (germline): PRHDT, FYEKMQ (reference sequence). The CDR3 loop is CASSARASTDTQYF. For the CDR3, the DNA is TGTGCCAGCTCAGCCCGGGCTAGCACAGATACGCAGTATTTT.

The chain is built from TRBV27 and TRBJ2-6; weak D call: TRBD2 (5 bases). This CDR3 region has 16 residues. The V gene lost 6 bases and the J gene lost 3 bases, with 15 bases spanning the gap. Germline CDR1 MNHEY, CDR2 SMNVEV (reference sequence). The DNA of the CDR3 is TGTGCCAGCAGAACTATCCTCGCGGGTGGGGCCAACGTCCTGACTTTC. Residues: CASRTILAGGANVLTF.

CDR3 protein: CASSPLPGQGSTGSYNEQFF. The CDR3 coding sequence is TGTGCCAGCAGCCCCCTACCGGGACAGGGTTCGACGGGCTCCTACAATGAGCAGTTCTTC. The chain combines TRBV14 with TRBJ2-1; TRBD1 aligns across 9 bases. V lost 4 bases to trimming and J lost 0 bases; unmatched junction nucleotides: 16. Germline V gives CDR1 SGHDN, CDR2 FVKESK. CDR3 length: 20 residues.

Details on this clone: The same CDR3 also results from other DNA sequences found in this sample. The chain carries TRBV2 and TRBJ2-7; D call uncertain. Germline values: CDR1 SNHLY, CDR2 FYNNEI. The CDR3 is made up of 12 amino acids. V was pared by 6 bases and J by 2 bases, with 8 bases between. CDR3: CASSPGPYEQYF. The CDR3 coding sequence is TGTGCCAGCAGCCCGGGCCCCTACGAGCAGTACTTC. The full variable domain, rest sourced from reference TRBV2 and TRBJ2-7, is EPEVTQTPSHQVTQMGQEVILRCVPISNHLYFYWYRQILGQKVEFLVSFYNNEISEKSEIFDDQFSVERPDGSNFTLKIRSTKLEDSAMYFCASSPGPYEQYFGPGTRLTVT.

Concerning this clone: Other DNA sequences of this sample code for an identical CDR3. The J gene is TRBJ2-5, the V gene TRBV6-5; D ambiguous. The DNA end lines up better with TRBJ2-7; the J call may be wrong. CDR1 and CDR2 (germline): MNHEY, SVGAGI. The CDR3 consists of 11 residues. The CDR3 DNA sequence: TGTGCCAGCAGGGGGTCCTACGAGCAGTACTTC. This codes for CASRGSYEQYF.

The CDR3 DNA follows: TGTGCCAGCAGCTTAGTATCTCAGACCCTCTCTGGAAACACCATATATTTT. Its protein product is CASSLVSQTLSGNTIYF. The chain has TRBV7-2 and TRBJ1-3; D is uncertain. Germline CDR1 reads SGHTA; CDR2 reads FQGNSA. The V end lost 1 base, the J end lost 0 bases, and 13 bases lay between the germline ends. CDR3 length equals 17 residues.

Notes on this clone: The same CDR3 can be traced to other DNA sequences in this sample. The chain uses TRBV5-1 and TRBJ1-1, with 7 bases lining up with TRBD1. In germline, CDR1 is SGHRS, CDR2 YFSETQ. CDR3 length: 14 residues. V shed 4 bases and J 5 bases; nucleotides not matched to a gene: 8. CDR3 loop: CASSPGTAGTEAFF. The DNA of the CDR3 is TGCGCCAGCAGCCCGGGGACAGCGGGGACTGAAGCTTTCTTT.

This chain uses TRBV5-4 with TRBJ2-2, with TRBD2 matching over 9 bases. The germline gives CDR1 SGHNT, CDR2 YYREEE (reference sequence). The CDR3 covers 16 residues. After removal of 4 bases from V and 0 bases from J, the junction contained 4 bases not matched to a gene. CDR3 nucleotide sequence: TGTGCCAGCAGCGCCATAGCGGGGGCGAACACCGGGGAGCTGTTTTTT. Translating it yields CASSAIAGANTGELFF.

The chain couples TRBV5-6 to TRBJ1-1; 11 bases line up with TRBD1. The CDR3 extends over 14 amino acids. Trimming at V came to 2 bases and at J to 4 bases, leaving 1 base not matched to a gene. Per the germline V gene, CDR1 is SGHDT and CDR2 is YYEEEE. CDR3 sequence: CASSFGTGGTEAFF. The CDR3, as DNA: TGTGCCAGCAGCTTTGGGACAGGGGGCACTGAAGCTTTCTTT.

The rearrangement links TRBV27 to TRBJ2-7; the D call may be TRBD1 or TRBD2 (5 bases each). Germline V gives CDR1 MNHEY, CDR2 SMNVEV (reference sequence). This CDR3 region has 14 residues. The ends were cut back, 6 bases at V and 4 bases at J, with 16 bases in the middle. The DNA for the CDR3 is TGTGCCAGCAGAAAAATTGGGGGAAATTACGAGCAGTACTTC. This translates into CASRKIGGNYEQYF.

The rearrangement joins TRBV7-3 to TRBJ2-1; 12 bases match TRBD2. The length of the CDR3 is 15 residues. V trimming: 6 bases; J trimming: 9 bases; junction bases outside the gene matches: 9. Germline CDR1 SGHTA, CDR2 FQGTGA. The CDR3 is CASSQTSGSYGEQFF. In DNA form, the CDR3 reads TGTGCCAGCAGTCAGACTAGCGGGAGTTATGGTGAGCAGTTCTTC.

This sequence joins TRBV15 and TRBJ1-1, with a weak D call TRBD1 (5 bases). Germline V gene data show CDR1 as LNHNV and CDR2 as YYDKDF (reference sequence). This CDR3 has 14 amino acids. V was clipped by 5 bases and J by 5 bases, with 15 bases between them. The DNA of the CDR3 is TGTGCCACCAGCCCCCTCAGGGAATGGACTGAAGCTTTCTTT. This gives the protein CATSPLREWTEAFF.

The chain uses TRBV6-1 and TRBJ2-3; 8 bases agree with TRBD2. The germline gives CDR1 MNHNS, CDR2 SASEGT. The CDR3 runs 16 residues. The junction had 6 bases not matched to a gene; V was cut back by 3 bases and J by 1 base. The CDR3: CASSDGRGGRTDTQYF. The CDR3, as DNA: TGTGCCAGCAGTGATGGTCGGGGGGGGCGCACAGATACGCAGTATTTT.

The V and J genes are TRBV29-1 and TRBJ2-1; D not certain. V was trimmed by 7 bases and J by 9 bases, leaving 22 bases between them. The CDR3 spans 14 residues. Per the germline V gene, CDR1 is SQVTM and CDR2 is ANQGSEA. CDR3: CSARRPETVGEQFF. As DNA, the CDR3 is TGCAGCGCAAGGCGGCCGGAGACGGTGGGTGAGCAGTTCTTC.

The CDR3 nucleotides read TGTGCCAGCAGTCTTGGACAGGGTCGATATCAGCCCCAGCATTTT. Protein sequence: CASSLGQGRYQPQHF. The rearrangement joins TRBV28 to TRBJ1-5, with TRBD1 matching over 8 bases. V shed 5 bases, J shed 5 bases, and the junction held 8 bases outside the gene matches. Germline values: CDR1 MDHEN, CDR2 SYDVKM. CDR3 length: 15 amino acids.

The genes are TRBV9 and TRBJ2-1; no clear D gene. CDR1 and CDR2 from the germline V gene are SGDLS and YYNGEE. V lost 3 bases, J lost 8 bases, and 6 bases lay in between. This CDR3 contains 11 residues. The CDR3: CASSAADEQFF. The CDR3 DNA reads TGTGCCAGCAGCGCCGCAGATGAGCAGTTCTTC.

This clone was counted once. The V and J genes are TRBV27 and TRBJ2-7, with 7 bases aligning to TRBD1. Germline V CDR1 and CDR2: MNHEY, SMNVEV (reference sequence). This CDR3 spans 15 amino acids. Germline trimming cut 1 base from V and 3 bases from J; bases unmatched to any gene: 6. The CDR3 loop reads CASSLLGTENYEQYF. The CDR3 nucleotides read TGTGCCAGCAGTTTATTAGGGACAGAGAACTACGAGCAGTACTTC.

Worth noting for this clone: Other DNA sequences from this sample encode an identical CDR3 as well. The chain carries TRBV5-1 and TRBJ2-3; 7 nucleotides align to TRBD2. Germline values: CDR1 SGHRS, CDR2 YFSETQ. This CDR3 contains 14 residues. The J segment lost 1 base and the V segment lost 3 bases, leaving 2 bases of the junction unmatched. Here the CDR3 DNA reads TGCGCCAGCAGCTCCCTAGCGGGCACAGATACGCAGTATTTT. It translates to CASSSLAGTDTQYF.

This chain uses TRBV4-2 with TRBJ2-5; TRBD2 is a possible D gene (6 bases). The DNA matches TRBJ2-7 better at its end, which makes the J call doubtful. This CDR3 is built from 14 residues. Germline V lookup: CDR1 LGHNA, CDR2 YNFKEQ. Here the CDR3 DNA reads TGTGCCAGCAGACCTAGCGAATCGCCTTACGAGCAGTACTTC. This sequence encodes CASRPSESPYEQYF.

The gene calls are TRBV4-3 and TRBJ2-1; weak D call: TRBD2 (6 bases). This CDR3 region has 15 residues. Per the germline V gene, CDR1 is LGHNA and CDR2 is YSLEER. Deletions cut 0 bases from V and 7 bases from J, with 13 bases between. Here the CDR3 reads CASSQDRRGANEQFF. CDR3 sequence (DNA): TGCGCCAGCAGCCAAGATCGGCGGGGCGCTAATGAGCAGTTCTTC.

The chain has TRBV7-2 and TRBJ2-2; D unresolved. Trimming took 5 bases from V and 3 from J, leaving 13 bases between them. The CDR3 spans 15 residues. CDR1 is SGHTA and CDR2 is FQGNSA in the germline V gene. This chain's CDR3 is CASSTARVYTGELFF. The DNA for the CDR3 is TGTGCCAGCAGCACAGCCCGGGTATACACCGGGGAGCTGTTTTTT.

The chain joins TRBV19 to TRBJ2-5; TRBD1 matches 8 bases. Matching the DNA end better, TRBJ2-7 makes the J call doubtful. The germline V gene has CDR1 LNHDA and CDR2 SQIVND (reference sequence). This CDR3 comprises 16 residues. CDR3 protein: CASSAAGGLGSYEQYF. Written as DNA, the CDR3 is TGTGCCAGTAGTGCGGCAGGGGGCCTGGGCTCCTACGAGCAGTACTTC.